The clone carrying this TCR beta chain has more than one count but fewer than ten. Its antigen is as yet unknown. One entry per CDR3 protein, called by TCRdb with MiXCR from the RT-PCR reads. The profile shows fewer than 700,000 distinct CDR3 sequences, 10% to 15% of them singletons. This sample is drawn from a study of response to subunit inactivated influenza vaccine. Germline values: CDR1 SEHNR, CDR2 FQNEAQ (reference sequence). Trimming took 4 bases from V and 4 from J; bases not matched to a gene: 10. The CDR3 has 15 amino acids. Whole-study results and caveats: Authors suggested that a seasonal influenza vaccination recruits few new T cells each time.

This chain uses TRBV7-9 with TRBJ2-7; 7 nucleotides match TRBD1. This specimen consisted of PBMCs from blood, obtained roughly 45 days after vaccination. The sequence came from a man aged 50 to 60 who received an inactivated influenza vaccine. The CDR3 is CASSSGTADTYEQYF. CDR3 nucleotide sequence: TGTGCCAGCAGCTCCGGGACAGCAGATACTTACGAGCAGTACTTC.